A single sample is the source of the 7 T cell receptor beta chains below, sequenced in a study of T-cell reconstitution after alpha-beta-depleted transplantation in children. Unique molecular identifiers were incorporated during preparation of the TCRbeta library. A single record per CDR3 protein comes from TCRdb applying MiXCR to the PCR reads. Of about 900,000 distinct CDR3 sequences in the sample, about 30% were seen once. Sequencing was performed on PBMCs, mostly from graft donor cells, taken 360 days after TCRalphabeta/CD19-depleted stem cell transplant. Every receptor here comes from a boy younger than two who had a stem cell transplant for SCID, so the T cells may come from the graft donor.

This clonotype came up many times. The rearrangement uses TRBV29-1 and TRBJ1-1; D gene uncertain. The CDR3 spans 12 residues. Germline assignment: CDR1 SQVTM and CDR2 ANQGSEA. V gave up 4 bases and J gave up 0 bases, with 6 bases separating them. The CDR3 DNA follows: TGCAGCGTTGCTCGGATGAACACTGAAGCTTTCTTT. Protein sequence: CSVARMNTEAFF.

The rearrangement joins TRBV20-1 to TRBJ1-4; no reliable D call. V gave up 0 bases and J gave up 6 bases, with 2 bases separating them. The germline CDR1 and CDR2 sequences are DFQATT and SNEGSKA (reference sequence). CDR3 size: 11 residues. Here the CDR3 DNA reads TGCAGTGCTAGAGATCATGAAAAACTGTTTTTT. As protein: CSARDHEKLFF.

The chain recombines TRBV25-1 with TRBJ1-1; D not resolved. This CDR3 has 12 residues. Trimming removed 3 bases at V and 7 bases at J, with 9 bases between. Per the germline V gene, CDR1 is MGHDK and CDR2 is SYGVNS. The CDR3 sequence is CASSDMDGEAFF. Here the CDR3 DNA reads TGTGCCAGCAGTGATATGGACGGTGAAGCTTTCTTT.

V gene TRBV7-8 combines with J gene TRBJ1-1; weak D call: TRBD1 (6 bases). Trimming stripped 5 bases from V and 1 base from J, with 23 bases between. CDR1 and CDR2 from the germline V gene are SGHVS and FQNEAQ. The CDR3 spans 18 residues. The CDR3 DNA follows: TGTGCCAGCAGCCCCCCTCGGTGGGACATCAGCCCGAACACTGAAGCTTTCTTT. This codes for CASSPPRWDISPNTEAFF.

The chain carries TRBV20-1 and TRBJ1-5; D is uncertain. V lost 5 bases and J 3 bases, leaving 20 bases between the germline ends. CDR1 DFQATT and CDR2 SNEGSKA come from the germline V gene (reference sequence). This CDR3 comprises 16 residues. The CDR3 here is CSAVRRVGFHNQPQHF. DNA for the CDR3: TGCAGTGCTGTTCGACGGGTTGGGTTTCACAATCAGCCCCAGCATTTT.

This clonotype was counted only a few times. V gene TRBV28 combines with J gene TRBJ2-7; TRBD2 agrees at 8 bases. J was trimmed by 3 bases and V by 3 bases; bases with no gene match: 4. Germline lookup yields CDR1 MDHEN and CDR2 SYDVKM. This CDR3 comprises 14 residues. The DNA for the CDR3 is TGTGCCAGCAGTTTCGGCGGGGGGCTCTACGAGCAGTACTTC. Amino acid sequence: CASSFGGGLYEQYF.

The chain employs TRBV7-3 and TRBJ2-1; D may be TRBD2 (6 bases). This CDR3 contains 15 residues. CDR1 and CDR2 from the germline V gene are SGHTA and FQGTGA. Deletions cut 2 bases from V and 7 bases from J, with 15 bases between. CDR3 DNA: TGTGCCAGCAGCTTAGGGGGGACTCGAGGGAATGAGCAGTTCTTC. Residues: CASSLGGTRGNEQFF.